This record covers a single T cell receptor beta chain. This entry comes from a study of blood T cell repertoires in COVID-19. Study background: The samples span acute and convalescent COVID-19 from the United States, Italy and Spain. PBMCs, B-cell-depleted T cells, or T cells were the source of the cDNA or gDNA that made up the material.

The table came from immunoSEQ multiplex PCR; TCRdb's copy has only in-frame clones and leaves some out. The sample includes roughly 150,000 clones, 79% seen only once; the top ten take over 15%. Donors were grouped by their self-reported clinical history. The V gene end was trimmed by 1 base and the J gene end by 3 bases; junction bases not matched to a gene: 0. The CDR3 extends over 17 amino acids. Germline V gene sequence: CDR1 SGHVS, CDR2 FQNEAQ. Sequencing used PBMCs or T cells enriched from blood (not recorded which). This chain links TRBV7-8 with TRBJ2-6; 13 bases are a match to TRBD2. This TCR was sampled from a woman in her seventies in a cohort exposed to, infected with or recovered from COVID-19 (not recorded which). CDR3 nucleotide sequence: TGTGCCAGCAGCTTAGGACTAGCGGGAGGTGGGGCCAACGTCCTGACTTTC. This sequence encodes CASSLGLAGGGANVLTF.